This T cell receptor (beta chain) was recovered during a study of blood T cell repertoires in COVID-19. About the research overall: The origin of the acute and convalescent COVID-19 samples was the United States, Italy and Spain.

Authors' data handling: Reference gene primer amplification yielded estimated nucleated cell counts. The repertoire was sequenced with immunoSEQ multiplex PCR; TCRdb's copy has only in-frame clones and lacks some. The D gene and trimming were derived from the DNA, and the V and J assignments and clone size from that table. The data hold roughly 150,000 clones, with approximately 80% observed a single time. Germline V gene data show CDR1 as SGHTS and CDR2 as YDEGEE. This CDR3 has 14 residues. V was trimmed by 0 bases and J by 2 bases, leaving 6 bases between them. This chain links TRBV5-8 with TRBJ1-5; D is perhaps TRBD1 (5 bases). This TCR was sampled from a man between 60 and 70 years old with acute or convalescent COVID-19. Sequencing was carried out using peripheral blood. This CDR3 reads CASSLGRGNQPQHF. CDR3 in DNA: TGTGCCAGCAGCTTGGGCAGGGGCAATCAGCCCCAGCATTTT.